Below are 16 T cell receptor beta chains sequenced from a single sample in a study of neurological immune-mediated disorders. TCRdb re-called the 5' RACE reads through MiXCR, storing one row per CDR3 protein. The sample contains 75,000 to 80,000 distinct CDR3 sequences, around 4.6% of which appear only once. Sequenced sample: PBMCs. These receptors originate from a woman between 25 and 40 years old with multiple sclerosis.

Note on this clonotype: A much larger clone differs from this one at a single base, so this may be a read error. This chain links TRBV7-2 with TRBJ1-5; D call uncertain. CDR3 length: 14 residues. The germline V gene has CDR1 SGHTA and CDR2 FQGNSA. The CDR3 bases are TGTGCCAGCAGCTTCACCGAGTACAATCAGCCCCAGAATTTT. Translating gives CASSFTEYNQPQNF.

There are many counts of this clonotype. The chain has TRBV10-3 and TRBJ2-2; 7 bases match TRBD2. CDR3 length equals 15 residues. V lost 4 bases, J lost 8 bases, and 10 bases stayed unmatched. Germline-derived CDR1 and CDR2 are ENHRY and SYGVKD. The CDR3 region is CAISGTAGVAGELFF. CDR3 coding DNA: TGTGCCATCAGTGGGACGGCGGGAGTGGCTGGGGAGCTGTTTTTT.

This clonotype was seen repeatedly, ten times or more. This chain joins TRBV15 and TRBJ1-5; D is ambiguous. Trimming cost V 0 bases and J 0 bases, with 12 bases left between them. Germline V CDR1 and CDR2: LNHNV, YYDKDF (reference sequence). The CDR3 runs to 17 residues. CDR3 region: CATSRDNGGYSNQPQHF. CDR3 coding DNA: TGTGCCACCAGCAGAGATAATGGAGGCTATAGCAATCAGCCCCAGCATTTT.

This clonotype was recorded many times. The chain combines TRBV7-8 with TRBJ2-7, with 7 bases lining up with TRBD2. V lost 2 bases to trimming and J lost 1 base; unmatched junction nucleotides: 8. The CDR3 is 16 amino acids. CDR1 and CDR2 (germline): SGHVS, FQNEAQ. The DNA for the CDR3 is TGTGCCAGCAGCTTACTCCCTAGCGGAACTTCCTACGAGCAGTACTTC. This gives the protein CASSLLPSGTSYEQYF.

This clonotype appeared many times. J is TRBJ1-6 and V is TRBV29-1; D call uncertain. The V end was cut by 4 bases, the J end by 7 bases, with 23 bases between. The length of the CDR3 is 17 residues. Germline V CDR1 and CDR2: SQVTM, ANQGSEA. The CDR3 DNA follows: TGCAGCGTTGGGGTTTCCGGAGCTCGGTGGGTCAATTCACCCCTCCACTTT. It codes for CSVGVSGARWVNSPLHF.

This clonotype was found many times. A much larger clone sits a single nucleotide away, making a read error possible. This rearrangement joins TRBV2 to TRBJ1-5; D gene unclear. The CDR3 has 14 amino acids. V shed 3 bases and J shed 0 bases, with 6 bases lying between them. In germline, CDR1 is SNHLY, CDR2 FYNNEI. CDR3 loop: CASSEGNSNQPQHF. CDR3 DNA sequence: TGTGCCAGCAGTGAGGGAAATAGCAATCAGCCCCAGCATTTT.

This clonotype has at least ten counts. J is TRBJ2-2 and V is TRBV14, with TRBD2 matching over 12 bases. Losses at the gene ends were 5 bases for V and 4 bases for J; bases not matched to a gene: 5. The V gene's germline CDR1 is SGHDN and CDR2 FVKESK. This CDR3 is 16 amino acids long. CDR3: CASSSRGLAGTGELFF. CDR3 bases: TGTGCCAGCAGCTCACGGGGACTAGCGGGCACCGGGGAGCTGTTTTTT.

In its sample, this clonotype was seen many times. V usage is TRBV11-1 and J usage is TRBJ1-3, with TRBD1 matching over 10 bases. CDR3 length: 21 residues. CDR1 is SGHAT and CDR2 is FQDESV in the germline V gene (reference sequence). V lost 5 bases and J lost 3; bases outside the gene matches: 22. The CDR3 protein is CASSLAAGTGVGGNDGNTIYF. In DNA, the CDR3 is TGTGCCAGCAGCCTCGCGGCAGGGACAGGGGTCGGGGGCAACGATGGAAACACCATATATTTT.

CDR3 residues: CSARDLAGGYNEQFF. DNA of the CDR3: TGCAGTGCTAGAGATCTAGCGGGGGGTTACAATGAGCAGTTCTTC. J is TRBJ2-1 and V is TRBV20-1; 11 bases are a match to TRBD2. The CDR3 is made up of 15 amino acids. Germline V CDR1 and CDR2: DFQATT, SNEGSKA (reference sequence). The J segment lost 4 bases and the V segment lost 0 bases, leaving 2 bases of the junction unmatched.

This clonotype was seen ten or more times. This sequence joins TRBV18 and TRBJ1-5; TRBD1 aligns across 8 bases. V lost 6 bases to trimming and J lost 5 bases; unmatched junction nucleotides: 3. This CDR3 has 13 residues. Germline V lookup: CDR1 KGHSH, CDR2 LQKENI. The CDR3 sequence is CASSQDRDQPQHF. For the CDR3, the DNA is TGTGCCAGCTCCCAGGACAGGGATCAGCCCCAGCATTTT. The full variable domain, its missing parts supplied by reference TRBV18 and TRBJ1-5, is NAGVMQNPRHLVRRRGQEARLRCSPMKGHSHVYWYRQLPEEGLKFMVYLQKENIIDESGMPKERFSAEFPKEGPSILRIQQVVRGDSAAYFCASSQDRDQPQHFGDGTRLSIL.

This clonotype was counted at least ten times. The genes are TRBV2 and TRBJ2-1, with 11 positions matching TRBD2. Germline lookup yields CDR1 SNHLY and CDR2 FYNNEI. This CDR3 region has 15 residues. J lost 4 bases, V lost 3 bases, and 2 bases had no gene match. The CDR3 sequence: CASSETSGNYNEQFF. CDR3 sequence (DNA): TGTGCCAGCAGTGAGACTAGCGGGAATTACAATGAGCAGTTCTTC.

This clonotype showed up many times. V gene TRBV5-1 combines with J gene TRBJ2-1; 7 bases fit TRBD2. The CDR3 loop spans 14 amino acids. Germline assignment: CDR1 SGHRS and CDR2 YFSETQ. Trimming cost V 0 bases and J 9 bases; bases outside gene matches: 6. The CDR3 DNA follows: TGCGCCAGCAGCTTGGGCGGGCGGGGGATTGAGCAGTTCTTC. It translates to CASSLGGRGIEQFF.

This clonotype was recorded many times. The chain recombines TRBV5-5 with TRBJ2-1; 11 bases are a match to TRBD2. The length of the CDR3 is 15 residues. The V segment lost 4 bases and the J segment 3 bases; nucleotides outside the gene matches: 3. Germline V CDR1 and CDR2: SGHKS, YYEKEE (reference sequence). The CDR3 nucleotides read TGTGCCAGCAGCATGGGACTAGCGGACTACAATGAGCAGTTCTTC. Its protein product is CASSMGLADYNEQFF.

This clonotype was detected ten times or more. The chain uses TRBV18 and TRBJ2-5; D tentatively reads TRBD1 or TRBD2 (5 bases each). With 0 bases removed from V and 2 bases from J, the gap between germline ends came to 16 bases. CDR1 and CDR2 (germline): KGHSH, LQKENI. The CDR3 has 17 amino acids. In DNA, the CDR3 is TGTGCCAGCTCACCACCAGGCCGGGGCTGGAGGCAAGAGACCCAGTACTTC. It specifies CASSPPGRGWRQETQYF.

This clonotype was seen only a few times. The chain has TRBV20-1 and TRBJ2-7, with 10 bases lining up with TRBD2. With V trimmed by 2 bases and J by 5 bases, 6 bases remained unmatched. Germline V gene data show CDR1 as DFQATT and CDR2 as SNEGSKA (reference sequence). CDR3 length: 14 residues. CDR3 region: CSARSSGRANEQYF. In nucleotides, the CDR3 is TGCAGTGCTAGATCCAGCGGGAGGGCCAACGAGCAGTACTTC.

This clonotype was detected only a few times. The chain links TRBV20-1 to TRBJ2-1; D possibly corresponds to TRBD2 (6 bases). Trimming pared 3 bases from V and 8 bases from J, leaving 20 bases between. CDR1 and CDR2 from the germline V gene are DFQATT and SNEGSKA (reference sequence). CDR3 length equals 15 residues. CDR3 residues: CSASLSRASDDEQFF. CDR3 DNA: TGCAGTGCTAGTCTCTCTCGGGCTAGCGACGATGAGCAGTTCTTC.